One T cell receptor (beta chain) is described in this entry. Sequencing was performed with immunoSEQ multiplex PCR; in TCRdb, only in-frame clones are kept and a portion is missing. The sample yields about 380,000 clones, approximately 77% seen once. The CDR3 is 16 amino acids. Germline-derived CDR1 and CDR2 are SGHAT and FQNNGV. V lost 5 bases and J 2 bases, leaving 16 bases between the germline ends. This record comes from a study of blood T cell repertoires in COVID-19. The genes are TRBV11-2 and TRBJ1-5; D is unclear. This clonotype originated in a human donor with acute or convalescent COVID-19. The donor label of this sample is uncertain. Sample: peripheral blood. The CDR3 here is CASSATNGGGNQPQHF. Here the CDR3 DNA reads TGTGCCAGCAGCGCCACGAACGGCGGAGGCAATCAGCCCCAGCATTTT.